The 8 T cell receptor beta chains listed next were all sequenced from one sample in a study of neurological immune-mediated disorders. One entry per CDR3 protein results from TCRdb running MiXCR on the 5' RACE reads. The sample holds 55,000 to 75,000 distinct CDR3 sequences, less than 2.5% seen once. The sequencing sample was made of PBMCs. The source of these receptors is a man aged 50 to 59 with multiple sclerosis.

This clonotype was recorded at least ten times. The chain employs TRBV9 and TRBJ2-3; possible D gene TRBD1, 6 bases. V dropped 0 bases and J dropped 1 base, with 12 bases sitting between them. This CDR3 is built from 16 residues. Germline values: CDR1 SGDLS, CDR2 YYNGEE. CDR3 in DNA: TGTGCCAGCAGCGTAGAACCGACAGGACGCACAGATACGCAGTATTTT. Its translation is CASSVEPTGRTDTQYF.

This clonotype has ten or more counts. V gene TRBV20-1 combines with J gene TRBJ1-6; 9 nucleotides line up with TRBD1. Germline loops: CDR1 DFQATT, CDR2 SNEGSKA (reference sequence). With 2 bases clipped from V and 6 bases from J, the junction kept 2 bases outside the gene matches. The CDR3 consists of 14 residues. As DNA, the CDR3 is TGCAGTGCTAGATCGGGACAGGGTAATTCACCCCTCCACTTT. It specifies CSARSGQGNSPLHF.

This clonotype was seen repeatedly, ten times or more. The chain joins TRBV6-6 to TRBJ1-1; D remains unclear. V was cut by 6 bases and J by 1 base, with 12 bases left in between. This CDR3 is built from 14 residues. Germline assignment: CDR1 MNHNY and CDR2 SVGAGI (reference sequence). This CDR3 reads CASSPRETNTEAFF. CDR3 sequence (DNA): TGTGCCAGCAGCCCCCGGGAAACGAACACTGAAGCTTTCTTT.

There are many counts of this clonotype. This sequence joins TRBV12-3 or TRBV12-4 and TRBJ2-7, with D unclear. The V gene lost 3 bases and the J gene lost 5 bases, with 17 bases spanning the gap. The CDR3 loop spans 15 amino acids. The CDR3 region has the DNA TGTGCCAGCAGTTTTCTAAGGCAGGACGAGCACGAGCAGTACTTC. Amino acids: CASSFLRQDEHEQYF.

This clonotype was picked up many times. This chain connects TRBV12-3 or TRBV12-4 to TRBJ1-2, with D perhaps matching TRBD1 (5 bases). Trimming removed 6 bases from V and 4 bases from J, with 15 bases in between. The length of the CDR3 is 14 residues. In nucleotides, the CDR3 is TGTGCCAGCAGCGACTCCGGGACTCTCTATGGCTACACCTTC. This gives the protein CASSDSGTLYGYTF.

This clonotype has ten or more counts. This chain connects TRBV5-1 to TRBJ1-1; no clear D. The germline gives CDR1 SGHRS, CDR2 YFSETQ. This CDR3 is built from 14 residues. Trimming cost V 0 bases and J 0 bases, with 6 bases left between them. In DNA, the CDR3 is TGCGCCAGCAGCTTGGCCTCCATGAACACTGAAGCTTTCTTT. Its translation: CASSLASMNTEAFF.

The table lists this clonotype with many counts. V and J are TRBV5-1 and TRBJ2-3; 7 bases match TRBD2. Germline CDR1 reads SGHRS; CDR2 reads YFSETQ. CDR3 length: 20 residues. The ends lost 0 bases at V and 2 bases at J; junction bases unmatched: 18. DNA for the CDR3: TGCGCCAGCAGCTTGGCCCGGACTAGTCTTCGTCAGTTGTCCACAGATACGCAGTATTTT. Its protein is CASSLARTSLRQLSTDTQYF.

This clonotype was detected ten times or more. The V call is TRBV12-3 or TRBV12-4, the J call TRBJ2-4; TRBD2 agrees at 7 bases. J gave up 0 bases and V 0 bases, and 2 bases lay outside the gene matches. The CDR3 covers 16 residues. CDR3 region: CASSLAGGLAKNIQYF. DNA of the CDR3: TGTGCCAGCAGTTTAGCGGGAGGGTTAGCCAAAAACATTCAGTACTTC.